The rows below give T cell receptor beta chains drawn from one sample of a study of shared clonotypes between healthy human individuals. Libraries were prepared by immunoSEQ multiplex PCR; TCRdb keeps only in-frame clonotypes and omits some of them. The profile shows about 670,000 clones, 72% of them singletons. Sequenced sample: memory CD4+ T cells sorted from blood. The receptors here all came from a woman aged 25 to 39 in good health. Each CDR3 is given with its conserved first and last residue. D genes are given only for firm matches. Clone size is given for some rows only: seen once, a few or many times, or a class if the clone is expanded.

V	J	D	size	DNA	CDR3
TRBV5-4	TRBJ2-2	TRBD2	-	TGTGCCAGCAGCCAAGCACTAGCGGGAGGGCCCACCGGGGAGCTGTTTTTT	CASSQALAGGPTGELFF
TRBV5-5	TRBJ1-5	-	-	TGTGCCAGCACACGGGAGGGCTTACAGCCCCAGCATTTT	CASTREGLQPQHF
TRBV7-8	TRBJ1-1	TRBD1	once	TGTGCCAGCAGCTCCGCGGACAGGGTGAAGATCACTGAAGCTTTCTTT	CASSSADRVKITEAFF
TRBV7-2	TRBJ2-7	TRBD1	once	TGTGCCAGCAGCAACCCATCGGACAGGGGTAACGAGCAGTACTTC	CASSNPSDRGNEQYF
TRBV20-1	TRBJ2-4	-	-	TGCAGTGCTAGTACGAAGGCAATTCAGTACTTC	CSASTKAIQYF
TRBV9	TRBJ2-5	-	-	TGTGCCAGCAGCGTAGGAGCCAGCAATCAAGAGACCCAGTACTTC	CASSVGASNQETQYF
TRBV19	TRBJ2-7	-	-	TGTGCCAGTAGTACCGGAGGAAACTACGAGCAGTACTTC	CASSTGGNYEQYF
TRBV30	TRBJ2-2	-	-	TGTGCCTGGGGTGGTTACATTCGGACCGGGGAGCTGTTTTTT	CAWGGYIRTGELFF
TRBV18	TRBJ2-7	-	once	TGTGCCAGCTCACCACTAGCGCCACACGAGCAGTACTTC	CASSPLAPHEQYF
TRBV18	TRBJ2-3	TRBD1	-	TGTGCCAGCTCAGGACAGGGGACAGATACGCAGTATTTT	CASSGQGTDTQYF
TRBV18	TRBJ2-7	-	-	TGTGCCAGCTCACCGTCTCAGGAGGTCCACGAGCAGTACTTC	CASSPSQEVHEQYF
TRBV19	TRBJ1-5	-	-	TGTGCCAGTAGTAGCCGGGTAGATCAGCCCCAGCATTTT	CASSSRVDQPQHF
TRBV25-1	TRBJ1-6	-	once	TGTGCCAGCAGTCCGCTCGGGAGTTCACCCCTCCACTTT	CASSPLGSSPLHF
TRBV18	TRBJ1-1	TRBD1	few	TGTGCCAGCTCCCGGACAGGGGTCGGCACTGAAGCTTTCTTT	CASSRTGVGTEAFF
TRBV7-6	TRBJ2-7	-	-	TGTGCCAGCAGCGTAAGTCCTCTCTCCTACGAGCAGTACTTC	CASSVSPLSYEQYF
TRBV5-1	TRBJ2-7	-	-	TGCGCCAGCAGCTCCCGACTAGGTGAGACCTACGAGCAGTACTTC	CASSSRLGETYEQYF
TRBV28	TRBJ2-7	TRBD2	-	TGTGCCAGCAGTTCGATGCCGCGGGGGGGCTTCTTCAACGAGCAGTACTTC	CASSSMPRGGFFNEQYF
TRBV19	TRBJ2-5	-	-	TGTGCCAGTAGTATAGCAGGGAAAGTGGAGACCCAGTACTTC	CASSIAGKVETQYF
TRBV23-1	TRBJ2-1	-	once	TGCGCCAGCCTCTGTTGCGAGCAGTTCTTC	CASLCCEQFF
TRBV5-1	TRBJ2-1	-	many	TGCGCCAGCAGCTTGGATGCGGGTGGGGAATACAATGAGCAGTTCTTC	CASSLDAGGEYNEQFF
TRBV13	TRBJ2-7	-	-	TGTGCCAGCACCCATCGGAACAGGGACGAGCAGTACTTC	CASTHRNRDEQYF
TRBV10-2	TRBJ2-7	-	-	TGCGCCAGCAGTGGACAGGTCGGGGGGGAGCAGTACTTC	CASSGQVGGEQYF
TRBV7-3	TRBJ2-5	-	-	TGTGCCAGCAGCTTACCGGGGGAGACCCAGTACTTC	CASSLPGETQYF
TRBV9	TRBJ2-7	TRBD2	-	TGTGCCAGCAGCGTAGCGGGCGGGAGGGCCAGAATAAACGAGCAGTACTTC	CASSVAGGRARINEQYF
TRBV18	TRBJ1-2	-	-	TGTGCCAGCTCACCGCCCTCTGGAGGGGATCAGAAGGGCTACACCTTC	CASSPPSGGDQKGYTF
TRBV5-1	TRBJ2-7	-	few	TGCGCCAGCAGCTGGGGGACCATCTACGAGCAGTACTTC	CASSWGTIYEQYF
TRBV5-6	TRBJ1-2	-	-	TGTGCCAGCAGCAAGGATGGAGGCTATGGCTACACCTTC	CASSKDGGYGYTF
TRBV4-2	TRBJ2-5	TRBD1	few	TGTGCCAGCAGCCAAGTAACGGGACAGGGCGGAGGGGAGCAGTACTTC	CASSQVTGQGGGEQYF
TRBV28	TRBJ1-3	TRBD1	once	TGTGCCAGCAGTTCCCCGACAGGGGGCAACACCATATATTTT	CASSSPTGGNTIYF
TRBV19	TRBJ2-3	-	few	TGTGCCAGTAGTGCCGAACAATTCACAGATACGCAGTATTTT	CASSAEQFTDTQYF
TRBV4-1	TRBJ2-7	TRBD1	-	TGCGCCAGCAGCCAAGGGTCAGGGACAGGCTCATACGAGCAGTACTTC	CASSQGSGTGSYEQYF
TRBV6-4	TRBJ2-3	-	-	TGTGCCAGCAGTGAGGCCCGCACAGATACGCAGTATTTT	CASSEARTDTQYF
TRBV6-5	TRBJ1-1	-	once	TGTGCCAGCAGTTACTCGATGTCAGGAGGTATGACTGAAGCTTTCTTT	CASSYSMSGGMTEAFF
TRBV28	TRBJ1-2	-	-	TGTGCCAGCAGCCCCGGTAACGGGGGAGGCGGTGGCTACACCTTC	CASSPGNGGGGGYTF
TRBV7-9	TRBJ2-5	TRBD2	-	TGTGCCAGCAGTAGGGGGCAGGGCCCAGCGGGAGGGGAAGAAACCCAGTACTTC	CASSRGQGPAGGEETQYF
TRBV7-6	TRBJ2-2	-	once	TGTGCCAGCAGGAAGACAGTGGGGATCACCGGGGAGCTGTTTTTT	CASRKTVGITGELFF
TRBV5-4	TRBJ2-7	-	-	TGTGCCAGCAGCCTTCTAACTATGAGGGGAGAGCAGTACTTC	CASSLLTMRGEQYF
TRBV19	TRBJ2-3	-	-	TGTGCCAGTAGTCTGCTTCCGGGGAGCACAGATACGCAGTATTTT	CASSLLPGSTDTQYF
TRBV7-3	TRBJ2-6	-	-	TGTGCCAGCAGCTTAAATGGGGATCCAGGGGCCAACGTCCTGACTTTC	CASSLNGDPGANVLTF
TRBV19	TRBJ1-1	-	-	TGTGCCAGTAGTATCCTATCCGGAATGAACACTGAAGCTTTCTTT	CASSILSGMNTEAFF
TRBV7-3	TRBJ1-1	-	-	TGTGCCAGCAGCCAACAACCCGGGGCGCAAGCTTTCTTT	CASSQQPGAQAFF
TRBV28	TRBJ2-1	TRBD1	-	TGTGCCAGCAGTCGTGGGACAGGGTACAATGAGCAGTTCTTC	CASSRGTGYNEQFF
TRBV2	TRBJ1-3	-	-	TGTGCCAGCAGCCCCCAGCTCTCGTACTCTGGAAACACCATATATTTT	CASSPQLSYSGNTIYF
TRBV10-3	TRBJ1-1	-	few	TGTGCCATCAGTGAGTCGATAAGCCTCACGGGCGGAGCTTTCTTT	CAISESISLTGGAFF
TRBV7-2	TRBJ2-1	TRBD2	once	TGTGCCAGCAGACGTCTTAGCGGGGACAATGAGCAGTTCTTC	CASRRLSGDNEQFF
TRBV19	TRBJ2-4	TRBD1	-	TGTGCCAGTACCATAGGGGGGACAGGGGCCTTACGAAACATTCAGTACTTC	CASTIGGTGALRNIQYF